A selection of T cell receptor beta chains follows, all from one sample in a study of shared clonotypes between healthy human individuals. Profiling relied on immunoSEQ multiplex PCR, and the TCRdb table lists in-frame clones only, not all of them. The repertoire includes roughly 500,000 clones, 90% to 97% of them detected once, and approximately 0.06% sits in the top ten. Sequencing used naive CD4+ T cells sorted from blood. The receptors come from a woman aged 25 to 45 in good health. CDR3s include the opening cysteine and the closing phenylalanine or tryptophan. A D gene is named only where the DNA matches it firmly. Clone size is shown for a subset of rows, as once, few, many or a class of expanded clone.

clone_size,v_call,j_call,d_call,cdr3_aa,cdr3_nt
-,TRBV19,TRBJ2-7,-,CASSTFLAGAYEQYF,TGTGCCAGTAGTACTTTCTTGGCGGGGGCTTACGAGCAGTACTTC
once,TRBV18,TRBJ2-1,TRBD2,CASSPVSGSFHNEQFF,TGTGCCAGCTCACCAGTTAGCGGGAGTTTCCACAATGAGCAGTTCTTC
once,TRBV7-9,TRBJ2-7,-,CASSSRFRGAYEQYF,TGTGCCAGCAGCTCTAGATTTAGGGGAGCCTACGAGCAGTACTTC
-,TRBV27,TRBJ1-5,-,CASGSGVGNQPQHF,TGTGCCAGCGGGAGTGGGGTAGGGAATCAGCCCCAGCATTTT
-,TRBV5-1,TRBJ2-7,-,CASSPPGSPHEQYF,TGCGCCAGCAGCCCCCCGGGATCGCCTCACGAGCAGTACTTC
-,TRBV18,TRBJ1-2,-,CASSPNREMINYGYTF,TGTGCCAGCTCACCCAACAGGGAGATGATTAACTATGGCTACACCTTC
-,TRBV7-3,TRBJ2-1,TRBD2,CASSLTGTSGRAGEQFF,TGTGCCAGCAGCTTAACTGGGACTAGCGGGAGGGCAGGAGAGCAGTTCTTC
-,TRBV4-1,TRBJ2-1,TRBD2,CASSYSGSDYGQFF,TGCGCCAGCAGTTATAGCGGGAGTGATTATGGACAGTTCTTC
-,TRBV18,TRBJ1-1,-,CASSLSDRSGSDTEAFF,TGTGCCAGCTCACTCTCGGACAGATCGGGGAGCGACACTGAAGCTTTCTTT
once,TRBV6-6,TRBJ1-2,TRBD1,CASSDPGGYGYTF,TGTGCCAGCAGTGACCCAGGGGGCTATGGCTACACCTTC
-,TRBV10-1,TRBJ1-2,-,CASRGRAGFTNYGYTF,TGCGCCAGCAGAGGTAGAGCGGGATTTACTAACTATGGCTACACCTTC
-,TRBV10-2,TRBJ2-5,TRBD1,CASSPNRGPILETQYF,TGCGCCAGCAGCCCAAACAGGGGCCCGATATTGGAGACCCAGTACTTC
-,TRBV6-1,TRBJ1-3,-,CASSEGAPSSGNTIYF,TGTGCCAGCAGTGAGGGGGCCCCATCCTCTGGAAACACCATATATTTT
-,TRBV2,TRBJ1-2,-,CASIDRFGYGYTF,TGTGCCAGCATTGACAGGTTCGGCTATGGCTACACCTTC
-,TRBV5-4,TRBJ2-7,TRBD1,CASSPRDRGPHEQYF,TGTGCCAGCAGCCCCCGGGACAGGGGTCCCCACGAGCAGTACTTC
-,TRBV14,TRBJ2-7,-,CATRDRSRLMKRVVYEQYF,TGTGCCACGCGGGACAGATCGAGACTAATGAAAAGGGTGGTTTACGAGCAGTACTTC
-,TRBV27,TRBJ2-3,-,CASSPRPQGTDTQYF,TGTGCCAGCAGTCCCCGGCCCCAGGGCACAGATACGCAGTATTTT
once,TRBV5-4,TRBJ2-1,TRBD2,CASSLVLAGGGDEQFF,TGTGCCAGCAGCTTGGTACTAGCGGGAGGTGGCGATGAGCAGTTCTTC
-,TRBV2,TRBJ2-5,-,CASSGPGGQREYKETQYF,TGTGCCAGCAGTGGACCAGGGGGCCAGCGGGAGTATAAGGAGACCCAGTACTTC
once,TRBV11-3,TRBJ2-1,-,CASSLDEIAEQFF,TGTGCCAGCAGCTTAGATGAGATAGCCGAGCAGTTCTTC
-,TRBV28,TRBJ2-7,-,CASSPSVGLLQYF,TGTGCCAGCAGTCCCAGTGTGGGGCTATTGCAGTACTTC
-,TRBV2,TRBJ2-5,-,CASRVSVGPPETQYF,TGTGCCAGCAGGGTTAGTGTGGGACCACCCGAGACCCAGTACTTC
-,TRBV27,TRBJ2-7,TRBD1,CASSSSRGRYEQYF,TGTGCCAGCAGCTCCTCGAGGGGGCGGTACGAGCAGTACTTC
-,TRBV28,TRBJ1-4,-,CASSRTQTNEKLFF,TGTGCCAGCAGCCGGACACAAACTAATGAAAAACTGTTTTTT
-,TRBV28,TRBJ1-5,-,CASSLTADQPQHF,TGTGCCAGCAGTTTGACAGCAGATCAGCCCCAGCATTTT
-,TRBV2,TRBJ1-5,-,CASSAEQGSSNQPQHF,TGTGCCAGCAGTGCGGAACAGGGTAGTAGCAATCAGCCCCAGCATTTT
-,TRBV6-5,TRBJ2-7,TRBD2,CASSYSGGTRYEQYF,TGTGCCAGCAGTTACTCCGGGGGGACGCGCTACGAGCAGTACTTC
-,TRBV7-2,TRBJ2-1,-,CASSLTGPYNEQFF,TGTGCCAGCAGCTTGACGGGCCCCTACAATGAGCAGTTCTTC
-,TRBV7-2,TRBJ2-2,-,CASSSYTGELFF,TGTGCCAGCAGCTCATATACCGGGGAGCTGTTTTTT
-,TRBV18,TRBJ2-7,-,CASSPVRSYEQYF,TGTGCCAGCTCACCAGTCAGATCCTACGAGCAGTACTTC
-,TRBV6-5,TRBJ2-2,-,CASGTSTNTGELFF,TGTGCCAGCGGTACTAGCACGAACACCGGGGAGCTGTTTTTT
-,TRBV10-3,TRBJ2-1,TRBD2,CAISEQPGTSGSEQFF,TGTGCCATCAGTGAGCAACCCGGGACTAGCGGGAGTGAGCAGTTCTTC
-,TRBV6-1,TRBJ1-5,TRBD1,CASSEAADRAQPQHF,TGTGCCAGCAGTGAAGCGGCGGACAGGGCTCAGCCCCAGCATTTT
-,TRBV28,TRBJ1-1,-,CASSSRRLLGAFF,TGTGCCAGCAGTTCCCGACGGCTATTAGGAGCTTTCTTT
-,TRBV2,TRBJ1-5,TRBD1,CASSKVDRVSNQPQHF,TGTGCCAGCAGTAAGGTTGACAGGGTTAGCAATCAGCCCCAGCATTTT
-,TRBV10-3,TRBJ1-2,TRBD1,CAISTGTGDVDGYTF,TGTGCCATCAGTACAGGGACAGGAGACGTGGATGGCTACACCTTC